This entry concerns a single T cell receptor (beta chain). Its specific antigen is unknown. No base quality values were provided; no much bigger clone lies one nucleotide off. From the cysteine up to the phenylalanine, the CDR3 has a length of 13 residues. CDR3 DNA only is kept here, 39 bases in frame from base 1. V is clipped by 0 bases and J by 3 bases, and the sequence between their germline boundaries is 6 bases long. CDR1 SGHNT and CDR2 YYREEE are derived from the germline V gene (reference sequence). This sample is part of a study of tumor-infiltrating lymphocytes in localized non-small cell lung cancer (dated by TCRdb to about 2021). About the study as a whole: Patients whose samples were collected after neoadjuvant chemotherapy, as well as both smokers and never-smokers and several histologies, were included in the cohort. A total of roughly 51 patients were part of the paired comparison of immunoSEQ T-cell fraction between tumor and uninvolved lung. Resected tumor tissue and uninvolved lung tissue described as non-adjacent to the tumor were contributed by each patient, with both tissues obtained from the same patient. In total, the ICON cohort was made up of 150 or so surgical patients who had localized non-small cell lung cancer and whose tumors were resected. Flow cytometry, multiplex immunofluorescence, RNA-seq, exome sequencing and proteomics were applied to the same patients as TCR sequencing, which was one of several integrated assays.

The immunoSEQ assay used for TCR sequencing gave the T-cell fraction in both tumor and uninvolved lung tissue. Per the source publication's procedure: To analyze survival, patients were divided into a high T-cell fraction group (upper tertile) and a low T-cell fraction group (lower two tertiles), and the two groups were compared using a log-rank test. A signed-rank test was used to test differences in T-cell fraction between paired tumor and uninvolved lung samples. Drawn from immuneACCESS, this table holds only the in-frame rearrangements with V and J called that TCRdb kept. Clones are partly lost; checked studies trace under half to an unresolved V gene and leave the rest unexplained. That table is the source of V, J and clone size, and D and trimming were worked out from the DNA. This sample is represented by 23,000 or so clones; around 64% of them were singletons. The biggest ten clones account for around 5% of the sample.

The first patient joined ICON in 2016, and enrollment wrapped up when the last patient was enrolled in the second half of 2018. Fresh tumor and matched uninvolved tissue for in-depth immune analyses, including TCR sequencing, were collected from a subcohort of some 69 patients. TCR sequencing was performed on DNA isolated from bulk tissue, without cell sorting. Overall results and qualifications from the work: In line with immunofluorescence CD3 counts, TCRbeta sequencing supported higher T cell infiltration in tumors compared with uninvolved lung tissue. Different pieces of the same tissue were used for different assays, so technical variation could not be separated from intratumor heterogeneity. The TCR-derived T-cell fraction showed no difference between the flow cytometry-defined immunotypes IM1 (good prognosis) and IM2 (poor prognosis). Assay coverage varied across patients depending on available tissue quantity, so only a subset of the cohort had TCR sequencing. Recurrence-free survival showed no association with tumor T-cell fraction measured by TCR sequencing (p = 0.61).

Rearrangement joined TRBV5-4 to TRBJ1-2; a confident D gene designation cannot be given. The clonotype was recovered from a human donor with non-small cell lung cancer. The sample consisted of lung tumor tissue. For the CDR3, the sequence is CASSLDSDYGYTF. The DNA sequence is as follows: TGTGCCAGCAGCTTGGACAGCGACTATGGCTACACCTTC.